One sample yielded the 21 T cell receptor beta chains listed below, sequenced in a study of CD8 T cells in Susac syndrome. When the RNA was reverse transcribed, random hexamers were used with an input of about 0.45 to 1 ug. TCRdb re-called the immunoSEQ multiplex PCR reads with MiXCR, one entry per CDR3 protein. The profile covers some 120,000 distinct CDR3 sequences, with approximately 94% appearing a single time and 0.1% to 0.15% taken by the ten largest. Sequenced: CD4+ T cells from PBMCs. The receptors come from a human donor with multiple sclerosis.

The rearrangement uses TRBV5-1 and TRBJ2-7; D may be TRBD1 or TRBD2 (5 bases each). From germline, CDR1 is SGHRS and CDR2 YFSETQ. The CDR3 sequence is 16 residues long. V was clipped by 4 bases and J by 0 bases, with 17 bases between them. Here the CDR3 DNA reads TGCGCCAGCAGCCCACGGGACCCAAATCACTCCTACGAGCAGTACTTC. This encodes CASSPRDPNHSYEQYF.

This chain links TRBV5-1 with TRBJ2-1, with TRBD2 as a possible D gene (5 bases). The CDR3 totals 14 residues. V lost 6 bases and J 5 bases, leaving 15 bases between the germline ends. Germline CDR1 SGHRS, CDR2 YFSETQ. The CDR3 region has the DNA TGCGCCAGCAACGACCCGGGGAATCACAATGAGCAGTTCTTC. As protein: CASNDPGNHNEQFF.

The chain combines TRBV30 with TRBJ1-1; D is perhaps TRBD1 (5 bases). In germline, CDR1 is GTSNPN, CDR2 SVGIG (reference sequence). Deletions cut 0 bases from V and 6 bases from J, with 14 bases between. The CDR3 has 14 amino acids. CDR3 protein: CAWSVLQGAAEAFF. In nucleotides, the CDR3 is TGTGCCTGGAGTGTACTCCAGGGAGCGGCTGAAGCTTTCTTT.

The chain carries TRBV30 and TRBJ2-1, with D uncertain. CDR3 size: 13 residues. CDR1 and CDR2 (germline): GTSNPN, SVGIG (reference sequence). V was shortened by 0 bases and J by 5 bases, with 8 bases between the two germline ends. The DNA of the CDR3 is TGTGCCTGGAGTGTACGGAGAGACAATGAGCAGTTCTTC. This codes for CAWSVRRDNEQFF.

The V gene is TRBV29-1, the J gene TRBJ2-2; no definite D call. V lost 7 bases and J lost 0, with 6 bases in between. CDR1 SQVTM and CDR2 ANQGSEA come from the germline V gene. This CDR3 is built from 12 residues. DNA for the CDR3: TGCAGCGCATCCGCGAACACCGGGGAGCTGTTTTTT. This translates into CSASANTGELFF.

The rearrangement links TRBV20-1 to TRBJ2-5, with 7 positions matching TRBD2. Germline assignment: CDR1 DFQATT and CDR2 SNEGSKA (reference sequence). V lost 6 bases and J lost 5; bases outside the gene matches: 12. The CDR3 spans 14 residues. The CDR3 coding sequence is TGCAGTGCATGGGACCATCGGGGGGAGGAGACCCAGTACTTC. Amino acids: CSAWDHRGEETQYF.

The rearrangement uses TRBV5-1 and TRBJ2-7; tentative D call: TRBD1 (5 bases). Germline CDR1 and CDR2: SGHRS and YFSETQ. V dropped 5 bases and J dropped 0 bases, with 15 bases sitting between them. The CDR3 spans 15 residues. CDR3 DNA: TGCGCCAGCAGGAGACAGCTTATGAACTCCTACGAGCAGTACTTC. Encoded protein: CASRRQLMNSYEQYF.

The rearrangement links TRBV19 to TRBJ1-5, with a possible D match to TRBD1 (5 bases). In germline, CDR1 is LNHDA, CDR2 SQIVND (reference sequence). This CDR3 contains 11 residues. V was shortened by 4 bases and J by 8 bases, with 6 bases between the two germline ends. Here the CDR3 reads CASSTGEPQHF. The CDR3 DNA follows: TGTGCCAGTAGTACGGGGGAGCCCCAGCATTTT.

J is TRBJ1-2 and V is TRBV7-9; D might be TRBD1 (5 bases). Germline CDR1 SEHNR, CDR2 FQNEAQ (reference sequence). The CDR3 spans 14 residues. Trimming took 3 bases from V and 0 from J, leaving 8 bases between them. DNA for the CDR3: TGTGCCAGCAGCTTGCGAGGGGCTAACTATGGCTACACCTTC. Amino acids: CASSLRGANYGYTF.

The rearrangement uses TRBV18 and TRBJ2-5; 9 nucleotides line up with TRBD1. V lost 3 bases, J lost 0 bases, and 8 bases stayed unmatched. The CDR3 runs 17 residues. CDR1 and CDR2 (germline): KGHSH, LQKENI. Written as DNA, the CDR3 is TGTGCCAGCTCACCCCTTTCTGACAGGGGGTACCAAGAGACCCAGTACTTC. Amino acids: CASSPLSDRGYQETQYF.

V is TRBV20-1 and J is TRBJ2-2, with D uncertain. Germline lookup yields CDR1 DFQATT and CDR2 SNEGSKA (reference sequence). This CDR3 has 12 residues. V was pared by 7 bases and J by 7 bases, with 13 bases between. The CDR3 loop reads CSGLGLDGELFF. CDR3 nucleotides: TGCAGTGGCCTAGGGCTCGACGGGGAGCTGTTTTTT.

The J gene is TRBJ2-7, the V gene TRBV3-1; 8 bases match TRBD2. Germline V gene sequence: CDR1 LGHDT, CDR2 YNNKEL (reference sequence). V gave up 5 bases and J gave up 2 bases; unmatched junction bases: 8. The CDR3 is 15 amino acids. The CDR3 DNA is TGTGCCAGCAGCTACATAGCGGGGAACCCCTACGAGCAGTACTTC. It encodes CASSYIAGNPYEQYF.

The gene calls are TRBV24-1 and TRBJ2-2; 11 bases are a match to TRBD1. CDR3 length: 16 residues. J was trimmed by 6 bases and V by 4 bases; bases with no gene match: 6. Germline CDR1 and CDR2: KGHDR and SFDVKD. The CDR3 DNA follows: TGTGCCACCAGTGACCGTGGACAGGGGGCTGCCGGGGAGCTGTTTTTT. Translation: CATSDRGQGAAGELFF.

This chain connects TRBV6-5 to TRBJ2-1; the D gene is possibly TRBD2 (5 bases). V was pared by 2 bases and J by 13 bases, with 9 bases between. This CDR3 spans 11 amino acids. CDR1 MNHEY and CDR2 SVGAGI come from the germline V gene. The CDR3 DNA reads TGTGCCAGCAGTTACATCGGGATCCAGTTCTTC. Translation: CASSYIGIQFF.

The chain employs TRBV5-1 and TRBJ2-5; D may be TRBD1 (5 bases). Germline lookup yields CDR1 SGHRS and CDR2 YFSETQ. The V end lost 1 base, the J end lost 3 bases, and 10 bases lay between the germline ends. CDR3 length equals 14 residues. The DNA for the CDR3 is TGCGCCAGCAGCTTGACAGGCCTCGAAGAGACCCAGTACTTC. It is translated as CASSLTGLEETQYF.

This sequence joins TRBV6-1 and TRBJ1-5, with D possibly matching TRBD1 (5 bases). The CDR3 runs 14 residues. The germline gives CDR1 MNHNS, CDR2 SASEGT. Trimming shortened V by 6 bases and J by 5 bases, and 14 bases separated the two germline ends. The CDR3 DNA follows: TGTGCCAGCAGGTGGGGGGGATCGGATCAGCCCCAGCATTTT. The encoded protein is CASRWGGSDQPQHF.

DNA of the CDR3: TGTGCCAGCAGCTATACAGGTCGCGTGGGAAACACCATATATTTT. Translating it yields CASSYTGRVGNTIYF. The chain employs TRBV12-3 or TRBV12-4 and TRBJ1-3, with D maybe TRBD1 (5 bases). The V gene lost 6 bases and the J gene lost 4 bases, with 16 bases spanning the gap. The CDR3 has 15 amino acids.

This clonotype was seen just once. The chain couples TRBV29-1 to TRBJ1-2, with D tentatively TRBD1 (6 bases). Germline lookup yields CDR1 SQVTM and CDR2 ANQGSEA. V was clipped by 4 bases and J by 4 bases, with 16 bases between them. This CDR3 contains 14 residues. Here the CDR3 DNA reads TGCAGCGTTGTTGAAGAACAGGGCCCCTATGGCTACACCTTC. It yields the protein CSVVEEQGPYGYTF.

This sequence joins TRBV11-2 and TRBJ2-7; a weak D match, TRBD1 (6 bases). CDR1 and CDR2 from the germline V gene are SGHAT and FQNNGV. The V end was cut by 8 bases, the J end by 1 base, with 18 bases between. The CDR3 contains 15 residues. The CDR3 region has the DNA TGTGCCAGCGGCACCAGGGGCCGCGGATCCTACGAGCAGTACTTC. Its translation is CASGTRGRGSYEQYF.

This chain joins TRBV25-1 and TRBJ2-2, with D possibly called TRBD1 or TRBD2 (5 bases each). Germline values: CDR1 MGHDK, CDR2 SYGVNS. This CDR3 has 14 residues. The V end was cut by 2 bases, the J end by 4 bases, with 8 bases between. The CDR3 DNA is TGTGCCAGCAGTGAACAGGGAGTCACCGGGGAGCTGTTTTTT. Translation gives CASSEQGVTGELFF.

This chain joins TRBV4-2 and TRBJ1-2; TRBD1 matches at 7 bases. The V and J ends lost 4 bases and 5 bases, in that order; junction bases with no gene match: 4. This CDR3 contains 13 residues. CDR1 is LGHNA, CDR2 YNFKEQ, per germline. Written as DNA, the CDR3 is TGTGCCAGCAGCCGTGCAGGGGGATATGGCTACACCTTC. It encodes CASSRAGGYGYTF.